These 20 T cell receptor beta chains were sequenced from one sample in a study of shared T cell receptors in the human thymus. Profiling relied on immunoSEQ multiplex PCR, and the TCRdb table lists in-frame clones only, not all of them. The sample holds 550,000 to 800,000 clones, approximately 85% seen once. These records were also assigned to another study, of human thymus T cells.

The sample comprised thymocytes. Receptor source: a girl less than two years old with a congenital heart defect.

The chain recombines TRBV6-5 with TRBJ2-2, with unresolved D. Germline loops: CDR1 MNHEY, CDR2 SVGAGI. The CDR3 runs to 16 residues. Deletions cut 0 bases from V and 0 bases from J, with 8 bases between. The CDR3: CASSYSITANTGELFF. The DNA for the CDR3 is TGTGCCAGCAGTTACTCGATAACAGCGAACACCGGGGAGCTGTTTTTT.

This rearrangement joins TRBV5-1 to TRBJ2-5; 14 positions match TRBD2. Germline CDR1 and CDR2: SGHRS and YFSETQ. The length of the CDR3 is 15 residues. The junction had 2 bases not matched to a gene; V was cut back by 2 bases and J by 5 bases. The CDR3: CASSFRTSGGETQYF. In DNA, the CDR3 is TGCGCCAGCAGCTTCCGGACTAGCGGGGGGGAGACCCAGTACTTC.

The rearrangement joins TRBV19 to TRBJ1-1; 7 bases map to TRBD1. The CDR3 is 16 amino acids. V gave up 6 bases and J gave up 5 bases; unmatched junction bases: 15. CDR1 LNHDA and CDR2 SQIVND come from the germline V gene (reference sequence). The CDR3 here is CASRHHTGVGPTEAFF. The DNA for the CDR3 is TGTGCCAGTAGACATCACACAGGGGTGGGACCGACTGAAGCTTTCTTT.

V and J are TRBV19 and TRBJ2-5; D may be TRBD1 (6 bases). CDR3 size: 14 residues. V lost 4 bases to trimming and J lost 5 bases, with 14 bases between them. CDR1 and CDR2 from the germline V gene are LNHDA and SQIVND (reference sequence). The DNA of the CDR3 is TGTGCCAGTAGTAATGGTCAGGGGTGGGAGACCCAGTACTTC. Residues: CASSNGQGWETQYF.

The chain recombines TRBV10-3 with TRBJ1-4; D is unclear. Germline CDR1 is ENHRY and CDR2 is SYGVKD. The CDR3 runs to 14 residues. Trimming cost V 8 bases and J 8 bases, with 18 bases left between them. CDR3 in amino acids: CAISTARPWEKLFF. CDR3 sequence (DNA): TGTGCCATCTCGACGGCCAGGCCGTGGGAAAAACTGTTTTTT.

This chain joins TRBV19 and TRBJ1-5, with 8 bases identical to TRBD1. CDR1 is LNHDA, CDR2 SQIVND, per germline (reference sequence). The V and J ends lost 2 bases and 12 bases, in that order; junction bases with no gene match: 9. The CDR3 runs 14 residues. CDR3 sequence (DNA): TGTGCCAGTAGTATAACAGGGGGAGCTGTTCTCCAGCATTTT. Amino acid sequence: CASSITGGAVLQHF.

The rearrangement joins TRBV5-1 to TRBJ1-5; 11 bases align to TRBD1. The germline gives CDR1 SGHRS, CDR2 YFSETQ. Germline trimming cut 5 bases from V and 6 bases from J; bases unmatched to any gene: 4. CDR3 length: 14 residues. The CDR3 reads CASSRDRGSQPQHF. The CDR3 DNA follows: TGCGCCAGCAGTCGGGACAGGGGGAGTCAGCCCCAGCATTTT.

This chain uses TRBV7-6 with TRBJ1-2; D is uncertain. CDR3 length: 16 residues. Germline V gene lookup returns CDR1 SGHVS and CDR2 FNYEAQ. V was pared by 5 bases and J by 1 base, with 17 bases between. The CDR3 protein is CASSPGKPRFNYGYTF. The CDR3 DNA reads as TGTGCCAGCAGCCCCGGGAAGCCCCGGTTTAACTATGGCTACACCTTC.

V and J are TRBV21-1 and TRBJ1-5; TRBD1, the table's D call, was not compared with the DNA. TRBV21-1 is tagged as a pseudogene. This CDR3 is 16 amino acids long. The CDR3 sequence is CATLWDSVVSNQPQHF. Written as DNA, the CDR3 is TGTGCCACACTATGGGACAGTGTAGTTAGCAATCAGCCCCAGCATTTT.

V gene TRBV19 combines with J gene TRBJ1-1, with 7 bases lining up with TRBD1. The germline gives CDR1 LNHDA, CDR2 SQIVND (reference sequence). The ends lost 8 bases at V and 3 bases at J; junction bases unmatched: 3. The CDR3 totals 12 residues. In DNA, the CDR3 is TGTGCCAGTCGGACAGGCTACACTGAAGCTTTCTTT. Protein product: CASRTGYTEAFF.

The chain uses TRBV5-1 and TRBJ2-2; TRBD1 might be the D (7 bases). V lost 4 bases and J 13 bases, leaving 26 bases between the germline ends. This CDR3 spans 16 amino acids. CDR1 SGHRS and CDR2 YFSETQ come from the germline V gene. The CDR3 here is CASSHTGQGGQLRLFF. In nucleotides, the CDR3 is TGCGCCAGCAGCCACACCGGGCAGGGGGGTCAGCTGAGGCTGTTTTTT.

This clone has more than one count but fewer than ten. The chain couples TRBV28 to TRBJ1-1; D is unclear. V was shortened by 4 bases and J by 8 bases, with 11 bases between the two germline ends. CDR1 is MDHEN and CDR2 is SYDVKM in the germline V gene. The CDR3 has 12 amino acids. CDR3 bases: TGTGCCAGCAGTTGGAGTCGGCGGGAAGCTTTCTTT. It yields the protein CASSWSRREAFF.

The chain carries TRBV6-1 and TRBJ2-1; D ambiguous. Germline CDR1 is MNHNS and CDR2 is SASEGT. CDR3 length: 12 amino acids. V shed 6 bases and J shed 9 bases, with 12 bases lying between them. This chain's CDR3 is CASRLWATEQFF. Here the CDR3 DNA reads TGTGCCAGCAGACTTTGGGCGACTGAGCAGTTCTTC.

The chain carries TRBV5-1 and TRBJ2-5, with D possibly TRBD1 on 5 matching bases. The CDR3 runs 16 residues. Between the trimmed V and J ends, which lost 0 bases and 3 bases, there was a span of 15 bases. Germline assignment: CDR1 SGHRS and CDR2 YFSETQ. The CDR3, as DNA: TGCGCCAGCAGCTTGGCCCCCCAGACAGTAGAAGAGACCCAGTACTTC. It encodes CASSLAPQTVEETQYF.

This clone was counted only a few times. This chain connects TRBV28 to TRBJ2-7; tentative D call: TRBD1 (6 bases). The length of the CDR3 is 12 residues. Germline-derived CDR1 and CDR2 are MDHEN and SYDVKM. Trimming shortened V by 6 bases and J by 5 bases, and 11 bases separated the two germline ends. The CDR3 region is CASRTQGDEQYF. The CDR3 DNA is TGTGCCAGCAGGACACAGGGAGACGAGCAGTACTTC.

J is TRBJ1-5 and V is TRBV19, with a possible D match to TRBD1 (5 bases). Germline-derived CDR1 and CDR2 are LNHDA and SQIVND (reference sequence). The CDR3 is made up of 14 amino acids. Deletions cut 6 bases from V and 5 bases from J, with 14 bases between. The CDR3 nucleotides are TGTGCCAGTAGCCGGGACGGGAGGGATCAGCCCCAGCATTTT. Protein product: CASSRDGRDQPQHF.

This clone was counted only a few times. The gene calls are TRBV14 and TRBJ1-2; D is unresolved. The V gene's germline CDR1 is SGHDN and CDR2 FVKESK. CDR3 length: 15 residues. The V end lost 0 bases, the J end lost 4 bases, and 12 bases lay between the germline ends. The CDR3 is CASSQESGSGYGYTF. The CDR3 coding sequence is TGTGCCAGCAGCCAAGAGAGCGGTTCCGGCTATGGCTACACCTTC.

This clone occurred once. The chain employs TRBV27 and TRBJ2-1; the D is unclear. This CDR3 is 11 amino acids long. CDR1 is MNHEY, CDR2 SMNVEV, per germline (reference sequence). V dropped 3 bases and J dropped 10 bases, with 7 bases sitting between them. The CDR3 bases are TGTGCCAGCAGTTTTTATGGCGAGCAGTTCTTC. Amino acid sequence: CASSFYGEQFF.

The V gene is TRBV12-5, the J gene TRBJ2-7; weak D call: TRBD2 (6 bases). Germline CDR1 LGHNT, CDR2 FRNRAP. The CDR3 extends over 16 amino acids. Trimming pared 2 bases from V and 5 bases from J, leaving 19 bases between. The DNA of the CDR3 is TGTGCTAGTGGTTTGTTAGGTGGGTGGAGGGCCGACGAGCAGTACTTC. This encodes CASGLLGGWRADEQYF.

V is TRBV9 and J is TRBJ1-2; tentatively, D is TRBD1 (5 bases). From germline, CDR1 is SGDLS and CDR2 YYNGEE. The germline V and J ends were trimmed by 0 bases and 8 bases, with 23 bases remaining between them. The CDR3 extends over 17 amino acids. The CDR3 DNA reads as TGTGCCAGCAGCGTAGAGACTAGAACAGGTGGGACTCGCGGCTACACCTTC. It encodes CASSVETRTGGTRGYTF.